Sequencing of this T cell receptor beta chain was carried out in a study of technical replicates of blood from a handful of donors (dated by TCRdb to the late 2010s). For this clone: Its antigen is not yet known. No much larger clone is present one base from it, and per-base qualities are unavailable.

The library was generated by the immunoSEQ multiplex PCR assay. TCRdb stores this immuneACCESS table with in-frame sequences only. Part of the clones is absent; in the studies checked, under half of the shortfall reflects unresolved V genes, and no reason is known for the rest. This sample comprises about 59,000 clones, approximately 92% of them detected only once. The ten largest clones add up to 4.2% of the sample. The CDR3, from cysteine to phenylalanine, totals 15 residues. Only the CDR3 part of the read is kept: 45 bases, read in frame from the first base. According to the germline V gene, CDR1 reads SGDLS and CDR2 reads YYNGEE. The germline V and J ends show losses of 6 bases and 7 bases respectively, and no gene match explains 8 bases of the junction.

The chain couples TRBV9 to TRBJ2-1; 12 central bases correspond to TRBD2. Sequenced sample: PBMCs. The receptor was isolated from a human donor in good health. Some clones in this sample may be carry-over from other donors' samples. The CDR3 protein: CASTLTSGSWNEQFF. The base sequence is TGTGCCAGCACCCTGACTAGCGGGAGTTGGAATGAGCAGTTCTTC.